This T cell receptor beta chain was obtained from a study of OX40 agonist ivuxolimab in advanced cancers. Study-wide results and caveats: In CD8+ T cells, expanded clones were on average more numerous than in CD4+.

Concerning this clone itself: Its target is not known.

The repertoire was sequenced with immunoSEQ multiplex PCR; TCRdb's copy has only in-frame clones and lacks some. This repertoire shows around 100,000 clones, 75% to 90% found once; its top ten account for 0.15% to 0.2%. The sequence was obtained from an adult with an advanced solid tumor such as melanoma, head and neck, liver or kidney cancer. The specimen comprised CD4+ or CD8+ T cells sorted from blood, sampled in a trial of the OX40 agonist ivuxolimab.

CDR3 sequence reads: CSVANLDHYTF. The DNA for the CDR3 is TGCAGCGTGGCAAACCTCGACCACTACACCTTC. The chain links TRBV29-1 to TRBJ1-2; no reliable D call. Germline V gene lookup returns CDR1 SQVTM and CDR2 ANQGSEA. CDR3 length: 11 residues. V shed 6 bases and J shed 10 bases, with 15 bases lying between them.